This T cell receptor (beta chain) was identified during a study of long-term antiretroviral therapy in people with HIV. Study results and caveats: On ART adherence, viral resistance or therapy changes, no data were available.

About this clone: Its matching antigen is unknown.

The CDR3 is 16 residues long. Per germline, CDR1 LGHNT and CDR2 FRNRAP. The V end lost 0 bases, the J end lost 0 bases, and 8 bases lay between the germline ends. The assay used was immunoSEQ (version v3.0), run at survey level. TCRdb's copy holds only in-frame clones and misses some; the assay was immunoSEQ multiplex PCR. The table lists tens of thousands of clones, about 95% of them singletons. This TCR came from a man younger than 45 with HIV. The chain has TRBV12-5 and TRBJ1-4, with D hard to call. Here the sequenced sample was unsorted PBMCs, taken 5.3 years after starting antiretroviral therapy. CDR3 residues: CASGLVPVATNEKLFF. The CDR3 DNA follows: TGTGCTAGTGGTTTGGTCCCCGTTGCAACTAATGAAAAACTGTTTTTT.